This T cell receptor beta chain was observed in a study of Ad26.COV2.S vaccination and SARS-CoV-2 variants. Findings of the study overall: Substantial breadth was reportedly displayed by spike-specific CD8+ and CD4+ T cell responses after vaccination. Breadth measured for non-spike TCRs was similar across vaccine and placebo recipients. Measurements of TCR breadth and depth may have given underestimates of the total T cell responses.

Comment on this clone: No antigen is known for it.

Measured with immunoSEQ multiplex PCR; TCRdb has only the in-frame clones, and not every one. This sample yields about 140,000 clones, of which 86% are seen a single time; 5% belongs to the top ten. Here the sequenced sample was peripheral blood, taken after recovery from COVID-19. The source of this sequence is a human donor who had recovered from COVID-19.

This chain's CDR3 is CASSFEGVRTEAFF. DNA for the CDR3: TGTGCCAGCAGTTTTGAGGGGGTTCGCACTGAAGCTTTCTTT. This sequence joins TRBV27 and TRBJ1-1; a possible D gene is TRBD1 (6 bases). Germline V gives CDR1 MNHEY, CDR2 SMNVEV (reference sequence). Deletions cut 3 bases from V and 4 bases from J, with 12 bases between. The CDR3 length is 14 residues.